These 8 T cell receptor beta chains were all obtained from the same sample, sequenced in a study of blood T cell repertoires in COVID-19. Profiled with immunoSEQ multiplex PCR; TCRdb holds only in-frame clones, not every one. The sample carries under 200,000 clones, about 80% recorded once. Material for sequencing was PBMCs or T cells enriched from blood (not recorded which). The receptors were gathered from an older woman in a cohort exposed to, infected with or recovered from COVID-19 (not recorded which).

CDR3 nucleotide sequence: TGTGCCAGCAGGATAGCGGGAGGGACCTACAATGAGCAGTTCTTC. This gives the protein CASRIAGGTYNEQFF. The chain is built from TRBV6-6 and TRBJ2-1, with 11 bases aligning to TRBD2. This CDR3 is 15 amino acids long. With V trimmed by 6 bases and J by 2 bases, 3 bases remained unmatched. CDR1 MNHNY and CDR2 SVGAGI come from the germline V gene (reference sequence).

The V gene is TRBV28, the J gene TRBJ1-4; TRBD1 is a possible D gene (5 bases). Germline V lookup: CDR1 MDHEN, CDR2 SYDVKM. The germline V and J ends were trimmed by 2 bases and 5 bases, with 9 bases remaining between them. The CDR3 loop spans 14 amino acids. The CDR3 bases are TGTGCCAGCAGTTTAATGGGGGGGAATGAAAAACTGTTTTTT. It yields the protein CASSLMGGNEKLFF.

The chain employs TRBV20-1 and TRBJ1-2; TRBD1 matches at 9 bases. CDR3 size: 14 residues. J was trimmed by 4 bases and V by 3 bases; bases with no gene match: 6. Germline loops: CDR1 DFQATT, CDR2 SNEGSKA (reference sequence). CDR3 DNA: TGCAGTGCTAGTACAGGGGGCGCAGGCTATGGCTACACCTTC. It translates to CSASTGGAGYGYTF.

The J gene is TRBJ2-2, the V gene TRBV3-1 (or the pseudogene TRBV3-2); D gene ambiguous. Per germline, CDR1 LGHDT and CDR2 YNNKEL (reference sequence). The CDR3 has 14 residues. The germline V and J ends were trimmed by 4 bases and 3 bases, with 9 bases remaining between them. This CDR3 is CASSPVLYTGELFF. In DNA form, the CDR3 reads TGTGCCAGCAGCCCGGTCCTTTACACCGGGGAGCTGTTTTTT.

The chain combines TRBV5-8 with TRBJ1-1; TRBD1 aligns across 7 bases. J gave up 6 bases and V 5 bases, and 4 bases lay outside the gene matches. CDR1 and CDR2 (germline): SGHTS, YDEGEE. CDR3 length: 12 amino acids. The CDR3 is CASRLQGSEAFF. As DNA, the CDR3 is TGTGCCAGCAGACTACAGGGGTCTGAAGCTTTCTTT. The full variable domain, in which reference TRBV5-8 and TRBJ1-1 provide the parts outside the CDR3, is EAGVTQSPTHLIKTRGQQATLRCSPISGHTSVYWYQQALGLGLQFLLWYDEGEERNRGNFPPRFSGRQFPNYSSELNVNALELEDSALYLCASRLQGSEAFFGQGTRLTVV.

The chain has TRBV7-2 and TRBJ2-5; 8 bases are a match to TRBD2. V lost 3 bases to trimming and J lost 5 bases; unmatched junction nucleotides: 5. CDR1 SGHTA and CDR2 FQGNSA come from the germline V gene. The CDR3 consists of 14 residues. CDR3 nucleotide sequence: TGTGCCAGCAGCTTTACTAGCGGCCCGGAGACCCAGTACTTC. It is translated as CASSFTSGPETQYF. The complete variable domain, with remaining parts taken from reference TRBV7-2 and TRBJ2-5, reads GAGVSQSPSNKVTEKGKDVELRCDPISGHTALYWYRQSLGQGLEFLIYFQGNSAPDKSGLPSDRFSAERTGGSVSTLTIQRTQQEDSAVYLCASSFTSGPETQYFGPGTRLLVL.

DNA for the CDR3: TGTGCCAGCTCACCACCGGGTAGCGGGAGGACAGATACGCAGTATTTT. Protein product: CASSPPGSGRTDTQYF. The chain links TRBV18 to TRBJ2-3; TRBD2 agrees at 10 bases. Germline-derived CDR1 and CDR2 are KGHSH and LQKENI. The junction had 3 bases not matched to a gene; V was cut back by 0 bases and J by 3 bases. The CDR3 is 16 residues long. Full variable domain (outside the CDR3, taken from reference TRBV18 and TRBJ2-3): NAGVMQNPRHLVRRRGQEARLRCSPMKGHSHVYWYRQLPEEGLKFMVYLQKENIIDESGMPKERFSAEFPKEGPSILRIQQVVRGDSAAYFCASSPPGSGRTDTQYFGPGTRLTVL.

The chain is built from TRBV9 and TRBJ2-7; the D gene is possibly TRBD2 (5 bases). The CDR3 consists of 18 residues. CDR1 is SGDLS and CDR2 is YYNGEE in the germline V gene. Trimming left V 0 bases short and J 2 bases short, with 21 bases between. The CDR3 coding sequence is TGTGCCAGCAGCGTAGGTCCGTCACCTCGGAGTAGCGCCTACGAGCAGTACTTC. This translates into CASSVGPSPRSSAYEQYF.